Presented here are 18 T cell receptor beta chains from one specimen sequenced in a study of blood T cell repertoires in COVID-19. The data were produced by immunoSEQ multiplex PCR, yet TCRdb's version contains in-frame clones alone and is incomplete. Found here are a few hundred thousand clones, about 89% of them singletons; the top ten hold approximately 8%. The sample was peripheral blood. Source of these receptors: a woman in her 50s who had recovered from COVID-19.

Here the CDR3 reads CSVGRGTGLYEQYF. In DNA form, the CDR3 reads TGCAGCGTAGGGCGGGGGACAGGGTTGTACGAGCAGTACTTC. The chain employs TRBV29-1 and TRBJ2-7, with 9 bases matching TRBD1. V shed 6 bases, J shed 4 bases, and the junction held 10 bases outside the gene matches. Germline V gene sequence: CDR1 SQVTM, CDR2 ANQGSEA. The CDR3 is made up of 14 amino acids.

This chain links TRBV6-2 or TRBV6-3 with TRBJ2-5; D unresolved. From germline, CDR1 is MNHEY and CDR2 SVGEGT. The CDR3 runs to 12 residues. Trimming pared 4 bases from V and 5 bases from J, leaving 8 bases between. The CDR3 here is CASSFRRETQYF. The CDR3 DNA reads as TGTGCCAGCAGTTTCCGGCGGGAGACCCAGTACTTC.

The chain carries TRBV6-6 and TRBJ1-2; D ambiguous. Germline lookup yields CDR1 MNHNY and CDR2 SVGAGI (reference sequence). This CDR3 is built from 14 residues. The V gene lost 2 bases and the J gene lost 4 bases, with 11 bases spanning the gap. The CDR3 loop reads CASSYPGEAYGYTF. The CDR3 DNA sequence: TGTGCCAGCAGTTACCCCGGTGAAGCCTATGGCTACACCTTC.

The chain recombines TRBV28 with TRBJ2-1, with D possibly being TRBD2 (6 bases). CDR3 length: 15 amino acids. Germline CDR1 reads MDHEN; CDR2 reads SYDVKM. Trimming shortened V by 2 bases and J by 1 base, and 9 bases separated the two germline ends. The CDR3 region is CASSLERASYNEQFF. The CDR3 DNA is TGTGCCAGCAGTTTAGAGCGGGCTTCCTACAATGAGCAGTTCTTC.

The chain employs TRBV2 and TRBJ1-5; TRBD1 matches 11 bases. V shed 6 bases, J shed 7 bases, and the junction held 5 bases outside the gene matches. Germline V gene sequence: CDR1 SNHLY, CDR2 FYNNEI. The CDR3 runs 14 residues. The CDR3 DNA is TGTGCCAGCAGCGGGACAGGGGGACGCCAGCCCCAGCATTTT. Translation gives CASSGTGGRQPQHF.

This clone was recorded only once. The chain joins TRBV30 to TRBJ2-1; weak D call: TRBD2 (6 bases). V lost 3 bases to trimming and J lost 13 bases, with 13 bases between them. Germline V gives CDR1 GTSNPN, CDR2 SVGIG (reference sequence). This CDR3 comprises 11 residues. The CDR3 reads CAWSLGGPQFF. The CDR3 bases are TGTGCCTGGAGCCTCGGGGGACCCCAGTTCTTC.

This sequence joins TRBV3-1 (or the pseudogene TRBV3-2) and TRBJ1-6, with D unclear. This CDR3 comprises 15 residues. V shed 3 bases and J shed 0 bases, with 6 bases lying between them. The V gene's germline CDR1 is LGHDT and CDR2 YNNKEL (reference sequence). CDR3 bases: TGTGCCAGCAGCCAGAGTGGCTCCTATAATTCACCCCTCCACTTT. This codes for CASSQSGSYNSPLHF.

The chain has TRBV9 and TRBJ2-6; D may be TRBD2 (6 bases). From germline, CDR1 is SGDLS and CDR2 YYNGEE. CDR3 length equals 14 residues. V lost 6 bases and J lost 4, with 11 bases in between. The CDR3 coding sequence is TGTGCCAGCAATCGGGGGACCGGGGCCAACGTCCTGACTTTC. This codes for CASNRGTGANVLTF.

V is TRBV19 and J is TRBJ2-7, with D possibly TRBD1 on 6 matching bases. Trimming shortened V by 6 bases and J by 5 bases, and 14 bases separated the two germline ends. CDR1 LNHDA and CDR2 SQIVND come from the germline V gene (reference sequence). The CDR3 consists of 13 residues. CDR3 sequence reads: CASSELQGNEQYF. Here the CDR3 DNA reads TGTGCCAGTAGCGAACTACAGGGTAACGAGCAGTACTTC.

The chain is built from TRBV16 and TRBJ1-3; the D is unclear. With 4 bases removed from V and 0 bases from J, the gap between germline ends came to 10 bases. Germline CDR1 reads KGHSY; CDR2 reads FQNENV. The CDR3 spans 15 residues. This chain's CDR3 is CASSRSLNSGNTIYF. The CDR3 region has the DNA TGTGCCAGCAGCCGATCCCTAAACTCTGGAAACACCATATATTTT.

A few counts support this clone. The chain links TRBV5-1 to TRBJ1-1, with D perhaps matching TRBD1 (5 bases). The V gene lost 0 bases and the J gene lost 2 bases, with 17 bases spanning the gap. CDR3 length: 17 amino acids. CDR1 SGHRS and CDR2 YFSETQ come from the germline V gene. As DNA, the CDR3 is TGCGCCAGCAGCTTGGCTACGAATTCCAGGGATAACACTGAAGCTTTCTTT. It specifies CASSLATNSRDNTEAFF.

This chain uses TRBV5-6 with TRBJ1-2; no clear D. Germline CDR1 is SGHDT and CDR2 is YYEEEE. The V gene lost 4 bases and the J gene lost 5 bases, with 6 bases spanning the gap. There are 11 residues in the CDR3. The CDR3 loop is CASSPGYGYTF. The DNA of the CDR3 is TGTGCCAGCAGCCCCGGTTATGGCTACACCTTC.

The chain has TRBV7-9 and TRBJ1-1; no firm D call. Germline CDR1 reads SEHNR; CDR2 reads FQNEAQ (reference sequence). The CDR3 spans 14 residues. Between the trimmed V and J ends, which lost 3 bases and 3 bases, there was a span of 11 bases. CDR3 loop: CASSFTSRDTEAFF. CDR3 DNA: TGTGCCAGCAGCTTTACCTCGAGGGACACTGAAGCTTTCTTT.

This chain connects TRBV2 to TRBJ2-3, with D perhaps matching TRBD2 (6 bases). V was trimmed by 8 bases and J by 0 bases, leaving 12 bases between them. Germline V gene lookup returns CDR1 SNHLY and CDR2 FYNNEI. There are 14 residues in the CDR3. The CDR3 here is CASSGGISTDTQYF. Written as DNA, the CDR3 is TGTGCCAGCTCGGGCGGGATTAGCACAGATACGCAGTATTTT.

V and J are TRBV7-2 and TRBJ2-2; 9 bases match TRBD2. Germline V CDR1 and CDR2: SGHTA, FQGNSA. Trimming cost V 0 bases and J 5 bases; bases outside gene matches: 1. The CDR3 has 15 residues. In DNA form, the CDR3 reads TGTGCCAGCAGCTTAGCAACTAGCGGGACCGGGGAGCTGTTTTTT. This codes for CASSLATSGTGELFF.

This chain uses TRBV5-5 with TRBJ2-5; D ambiguous. CDR3 length: 15 residues. Trimming shortened V by 0 bases and J by 2 bases, and 11 bases separated the two germline ends. CDR1 and CDR2 from the germline V gene are SGHKS and YYEKEE (reference sequence). The CDR3 sequence is CASSLDGRPQETQYF. DNA for the CDR3: TGTGCCAGCAGCTTGGACGGCAGGCCTCAAGAGACCCAGTACTTC. Complete variable domain (other parts from reference TRBV5-5 and TRBJ2-5): DAGVTQSPTHLIKTRGQQVTLRCSPISGHKSVSWYQQVLGQGPQFIFQYYEKEERGRGNFPDRFSARQFPNYSSELNVNALLLGDSALYLCASSLDGRPQETQYFGPGTRLLVL.

For the CDR3, the DNA is TGCGCCAGCAGCCAAGATAATGTCCGGATCGGGGTCAATGAGCAGTTCTTC. Its translation: CASSQDNVRIGVNEQFF. The V call is TRBV4-3, the J call TRBJ2-1, with D perhaps TRBD2 (5 bases). The V and J ends lost 0 bases and 6 bases respectively, with 18 bases between them. The CDR3 spans 17 residues. Germline V gene data show CDR1 as LGHNA and CDR2 as YSLEER.

In its sample, this clone was seen a few times. The rearrangement links TRBV5-1 to TRBJ2-3; 9 bases fit TRBD2. The junction had 3 bases not matched to a gene; V was cut back by 1 base and J by 0 bases. Per the germline V gene, CDR1 is SGHRS and CDR2 is YFSETQ. The CDR3 sequence is 16 residues long. As DNA, the CDR3 is TGCGCCAGCAGCTTGCGACTAGCGGAGAGCACAGATACGCAGTATTTT. Its translation is CASSLRLAESTDTQYF.